This TCR beta chain stems from a study of blood T cell repertoires in COVID-19. Study summary: T cells, B-cell-depleted T cells, or PBMCs provided the cDNA or gDNA that served as material.

Per the original data handling: Amplification of reference gene primers provided the estimated nucleated cell counts. Using immunoSEQ multiplex PCR, the repertoire was profiled, and TCRdb retains in-frame clones only, with some absent. The V and J calls and clone size were taken over from that table, and D and trimming were inferred from the DNA. The profile covers 75,000 to 90,000 clones, with around 85% appearing a single time and about 20% taken by the ten largest. The CDR3 length is 16 residues. Germline trimming cut 3 bases from V and 4 bases from J; bases unmatched to any gene: 6. Germline CDR1 and CDR2: SEHNR and FQNEAQ (reference sequence).

The chain joins TRBV7-9 to TRBJ2-3; TRBD1 matches 11 bases. The sequence derives from a man older than 75 with active or convalescent COVID-19. The specimen sequenced was peripheral blood. The CDR3 nucleotides read TGTGCCAGCAGCTTCTTCGGACAGGGGGCTGCAGATACGCAGTATTTT. This translates into CASSFFGQGAADTQYF.